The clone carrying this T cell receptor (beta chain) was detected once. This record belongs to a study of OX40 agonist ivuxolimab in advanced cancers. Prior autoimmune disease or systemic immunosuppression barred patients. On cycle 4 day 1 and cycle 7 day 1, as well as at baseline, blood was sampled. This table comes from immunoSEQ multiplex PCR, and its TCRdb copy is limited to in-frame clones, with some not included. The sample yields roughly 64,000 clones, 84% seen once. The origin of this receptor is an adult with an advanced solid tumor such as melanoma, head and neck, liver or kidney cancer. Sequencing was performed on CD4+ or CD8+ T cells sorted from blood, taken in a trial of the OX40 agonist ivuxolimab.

Here the CDR3 DNA reads TGTGCCAGCAGCCAAACCGAACTAGCGGGAGGGGAGGAGACCCAGTACTTC. Translated, it gives CASSQTELAGGEETQYF. The chain combines TRBV4-2 with TRBJ2-5; 13 nucleotides match TRBD2. J lost 5 bases, V lost 2 bases, and 8 bases had no gene match. The CDR3 has 17 residues. Per germline, CDR1 LGHNA and CDR2 YNFKEQ.